These 28 T cell receptor beta chains share one sample of origin, sequenced in a study of cytomegalovirus exposure and HLA in healthy donors. Primers included in the PCR were 60 Vbeta and 13 Jbeta primers. Only in-frame clones appear in the TCRdb table, and some are missing; sequencing was by immunoSEQ multiplex PCR. Here the sample spans fewer than 200,000 clones, approximately 79% being singletons. Sequencing was performed on PBMCs. Receptor source: a man aged 35-49 years in good health and CMV-seronegative.

For the CDR3, the DNA is TGTGCCAGCTCCCATAATGAGCAGTTCTTC. Amino acids: CASSHNEQFF. This chain connects TRBV6-6 to TRBJ2-1; D unresolved. The CDR3 extends over 10 amino acids. V was clipped by 8 bases and J by 7 bases, with 6 bases between them. Germline V gene data show CDR1 as MNHNY and CDR2 as SVGAGI (reference sequence).

This chain uses TRBV25-1 with TRBJ2-3; 7 bases line up with TRBD2. This CDR3 is built from 16 residues. J gave up 2 bases and V 3 bases, and 8 bases lay outside the gene matches. The germline gives CDR1 MGHDK, CDR2 SYGVNS. The CDR3 spells CASSEGEGLHTDTQYF. CDR3 bases: TGTGCCAGCAGTGAGGGGGAGGGATTACACACAGATACGCAGTATTTT.

The CDR3 sequence is CASSLGMTADQETQYF. CDR3 nucleotides: TGCGCCAGCAGCTTGGGGATGACAGCAGACCAAGAGACCCAGTACTTC. The chain links TRBV5-1 to TRBJ2-5; possible D gene TRBD1, 5 bases. The V end lost 0 bases, the J end lost 0 bases, and 12 bases lay between the germline ends. The CDR3 totals 16 residues. Germline loops: CDR1 SGHRS, CDR2 YFSETQ.

The V gene is TRBV1, the J gene TRBJ1-2; the table assigns TRBD1, which was not confirmed against the DNA. TRBV1 constitutes a pseudogene. This CDR3 has 16 residues. The CDR3 DNA is TGCACCAGCAGCCAAGAATGGCAGGGTGGTTCAAAAGGCTACCCCTTC. Its protein is CTSSQEWQGGSKGYPF.

The rearrangement uses TRBV5-1 and TRBJ2-7, with TRBD2 as a possible D gene (6 bases). Trimming took off 3 bases at V and 4 bases at J, with 11 bases between the two ends. CDR3 length equals 13 residues. Germline CDR1 SGHRS, CDR2 YFSETQ. The CDR3 spells CASSSGGGYEQYF. The CDR3 DNA sequence: TGCGCCAGCAGCTCTGGGGGAGGTTACGAGCAGTACTTC.

This chain uses TRBV5-6 with TRBJ2-2, with 9 bases fitting TRBD1. CDR1 is SGHDT and CDR2 is YYEEEE in the germline V gene. The CDR3 runs to 16 residues. V lost 4 bases, J lost 4 bases, and 8 bases stayed unmatched. CDR3 in amino acids: CASSRWTGVFTGELFF. The CDR3 bases are TGTGCCAGCAGCCGATGGACAGGGGTCTTCACCGGGGAGCTGTTTTTT.

DNA of the CDR3: TGTGCCAGCAGCTTGGGAACCGTTACAGGGGGCGAGGTAATCTACTTC. Residues: CASSLGTVTGGEVIYF. This chain joins TRBV5-6 and TRBJ2-7, with 9 bases identical to TRBD1. The germline V gene encodes CDR1 SGHDT and CDR2 YYEEEE. Unmatched junction bases numbered 17, after V lost 0 bases and J lost 13 bases. The CDR3 is 16 amino acids.

The sample holds one count of this clone. V and J are TRBV9 and TRBJ1-1, with D perhaps matching TRBD1 (6 bases). CDR1 is SGDLS, CDR2 YYNGEE, per germline. V lost 3 bases and J 1 base, leaving 13 bases between the germline ends. This CDR3 has 15 residues. The CDR3 region is CASSETGWENTEAFF. The CDR3 nucleotides are TGTGCCAGCAGCGAGACAGGATGGGAGAACACTGAAGCTTTCTTT.

As regards this clone: The junction differs from germline at one of its ends, possibly a read error. The genes are TRBV11-2 and TRBJ2-7; no reliable D call. Germline V gene data show CDR1 as SGHAT and CDR2 as FQNNGV. The CDR3 consists of 14 residues. The CDR3 bases are TGTGCCAGCAGCTCGAGCTTCGCCTCCCACGAGCAGTACTTC. Amino acids: CASSSSFASHEQYF.

The CDR3 protein is CASSSTANYGYTF. As DNA, the CDR3 is TGTGCCAGCAGTTCGACAGCTAACTATGGCTACACCTTC. The chain combines TRBV6-5 with TRBJ1-2, with a possible D match to TRBD1 (5 bases). V lost 4 bases, J lost 0 bases, and 6 bases lay in between. Germline V CDR1 and CDR2: MNHEY, SVGAGI. The CDR3 is 13 residues long.

The chain recombines TRBV5-1 with TRBJ2-5; TRBD1 matches at 7 bases. The CDR3 consists of 14 residues. Trimming took 0 bases from V and 2 from J; bases not matched to a gene: 1. Germline CDR1 SGHRS, CDR2 YFSETQ. CDR3 sequence reads: CASSLVGQQETQYF. CDR3 sequence (DNA): TGCGCCAGCAGCTTGGTGGGACAGCAAGAGACCCAGTACTTC.

This chain joins TRBV7-2 and TRBJ1-5, with 7 bases identical to TRBD1. The CDR3 has 13 residues. The germline V gene encodes CDR1 SGHTA and CDR2 FQGNSA. The ends lost 1 base at V and 7 bases at J; junction bases unmatched: 1. CDR3 region: CASSLDRGQPQHF. The CDR3 region has the DNA TGTGCCAGCAGCTTAGACAGGGGCCAGCCCCAGCATTTT.

The chain combines TRBV18 with TRBJ1-1; weak D call: TRBD1 (5 bases). Trimming shortened V by 0 bases and J by 4 bases, and 9 bases separated the two germline ends. This CDR3 contains 14 residues. In germline, CDR1 is KGHSH, CDR2 LQKENI. The CDR3 reads CASSPPQGFTEAFF. As DNA, the CDR3 is TGTGCCAGCTCACCACCGCAGGGTTTCACTGAAGCTTTCTTT.

The chain recombines TRBV7-3 with TRBJ2-1; possible D gene TRBD1, 7 bases. V gave up 5 bases and J gave up 6 bases, with 17 bases separating them. CDR3 length: 15 residues. CDR1 and CDR2 from the germline V gene are SGHTA and FQGTGA. DNA for the CDR3: TGTGCCAGCAGCCGAACAGGCGGGACAGCCAATGAGCAGTTCTTC. The encoded protein is CASSRTGGTANEQFF.

V and J are TRBV7-2 and TRBJ1-2, with D unresolved. The CDR3 totals 12 residues. Trimming took off 1 base at V and 5 bases at J, with 5 bases between the two ends. The germline gives CDR1 SGHTA, CDR2 FQGNSA. CDR3 loop: CASSLVPYGYTF. In nucleotides, the CDR3 is TGTGCCAGCAGCTTAGTTCCTTATGGCTACACCTTC.

The CDR3 region is CASSLASGEQFF. The CDR3, as DNA: TGTGCCAGCAGCTTAGCTAGCGGGGAGCAGTTCTTC. This chain links TRBV11-2 with TRBJ2-1; TRBD2 matches at 8 bases. Germline V lookup: CDR1 SGHAT, CDR2 FQNNGV. This CDR3 spans 12 amino acids. Unmatched junction bases numbered 0, after V lost 1 base and J lost 10 bases.

The chain combines TRBV28 with TRBJ2-6; 9 bases are a match to TRBD1. The CDR3 sequence is 16 residues long. Germline V gene data show CDR1 as MDHEN and CDR2 as SYDVKM. J was trimmed by 5 bases and V by 7 bases; bases with no gene match: 9. DNA of the CDR3: TGTGCCAGCACAGGGACAGGGTTCGTCTGGGCCAACGTCCTGACTTTC. Amino acid sequence: CASTGTGFVWANVLTF.

The chain recombines TRBV7-9 with TRBJ1-2, with TRBD1 matching 7 bases. The CDR3 is made up of 16 amino acids. V trimming: 2 bases; J trimming: 6 bases; junction bases outside the gene matches: 12. CDR1 and CDR2 from the germline V gene are SEHNR and FQNEAQ (reference sequence). This CDR3 is CASSLQPPDRDHGYTF. The CDR3 DNA reads as TGTGCCAGCAGCTTACAGCCCCCTGACAGGGACCATGGCTACACCTTC.

The rearrangement joins TRBV10-2 to TRBJ2-7, with no clear D. The CDR3 runs 11 residues. Between the trimmed V and J ends, which lost 4 bases and 3 bases, there was a span of 4 bases. Germline V CDR1 and CDR2: WSHSY, SAAADI. The CDR3 loop reads CASSASYEQYF. CDR3 DNA: TGCGCCAGCAGTGCCAGCTACGAGCAGTACTTC.

The chain joins TRBV28 to TRBJ2-4, with TRBD1 matching 9 bases. Germline V gene sequence: CDR1 MDHEN, CDR2 SYDVKM. V was pared by 3 bases and J by 5 bases, with 2 bases of the junction left unmatched. CDR3 length: 14 amino acids. The CDR3 sequence is CASSLTGGENIQYF. CDR3 coding DNA: TGTGCCAGCAGTTTGACAGGGGGGGAAAACATTCAGTACTTC.

The chain is built from TRBV4-1 and TRBJ1-5; D is perhaps TRBD1 (5 bases). The CDR3 contains 16 residues. The germline V gene has CDR1 MGHRA and CDR2 YSYEKL. Deletions cut 0 bases from V and 0 bases from J, with 9 bases between. The CDR3 DNA reads as TGCGCCAGCAGCCAAGACGGAGGGGTTAGCAATCAGCCCCAGCATTTT. This sequence encodes CASSQDGGVSNQPQHF.

The sample holds a few counts of this clone. The J gene is TRBJ1-4, the V gene TRBV4-1; D perhaps matches TRBD1 (5 bases). This CDR3 comprises 14 residues. Trimming stripped 4 bases from V and 5 bases from J, with 11 bases between. From germline, CDR1 is MGHRA and CDR2 YSYEKL. The CDR3 DNA reads as TGCGCCAGCAGCCCCGCCCGGGGGAATGAAAAACTGTTTTTT. Protein sequence: CASSPARGNEKLFF.

This clone was detected only once. The chain links TRBV27 to TRBJ2-3; 7 nucleotides agree with TRBD2. Germline values: CDR1 MNHEY, CDR2 SMNVEV (reference sequence). V shed 2 bases, J shed 1 base, and the junction held 0 bases outside the gene matches. The CDR3 totals 14 residues. In DNA form, the CDR3 reads TGTGCCAGCAGTTTAGGGGGGGGCACAGATACGCAGTATTTT. Residues: CASSLGGGTDTQYF.

CDR3 sequence (DNA): TGTGCCAGCAGCTTAGGCGGGGTTAAGGGCCAGTACTTC. It codes for CASSLGGVKGQYF. This rearrangement joins TRBV11-2 to TRBJ2-5, with D maybe TRBD2 (6 bases). Germline V lookup: CDR1 SGHAT, CDR2 FQNNGV. Trimming took off 1 base at V and 10 bases at J, with 13 bases between the two ends. There are 13 residues in the CDR3. The whole variable domain, filled in from reference TRBV11-2 and TRBJ2-5, reads EAGVAQSPRYKIIEKRQSVAFWCNPISGHATLYWYQQILGQGPKLLIQFQNNGVVDDSQLPKDRFSAERLKGVDSTLKIQPAKLEDSAVYLCASSLGGVKGQYFGPGTRLLVL.

DNA of the CDR3: TGTGCCAGCTCCCCCGGGACTAGCTCCTACGAGCAGTACTTC. It is translated as CASSPGTSSYEQYF. This sequence joins TRBV18 and TRBJ2-7; TRBD2 matches at 8 bases. This CDR3 is 14 amino acids long. CDR1 and CDR2 (germline): KGHSH, LQKENI. Unmatched junction bases numbered 4, after V lost 6 bases and J lost 0 bases.

The rearrangement joins TRBV2 to TRBJ2-7; D is possibly TRBD1 (6 bases). The CDR3 is 13 residues long. V gave up 8 bases and J gave up 0 bases, with 11 bases separating them. Germline assignment: CDR1 SNHLY and CDR2 FYNNEI. The CDR3 coding sequence is TGTGCCAGCCGGGACATGAGCTCCTACGAGCAGTACTTC. Protein sequence: CASRDMSSYEQYF.

This CDR3 is CASSERQGPYEQYF. CDR3 sequence (DNA): TGTGCCAGCAGTGAGCGACAGGGACCCTACGAGCAGTACTTC. The rearrangement joins TRBV2 to TRBJ2-7; 7 bases line up with TRBD1. J gave up 2 bases and V 3 bases, and 4 bases lay outside the gene matches. The length of the CDR3 is 14 residues. CDR1 is SNHLY, CDR2 FYNNEI, per germline.

The chain joins TRBV11-3 to TRBJ2-2; D gene ambiguous. Trimming removed 0 bases from V and 3 bases from J, with 5 bases in between. This CDR3 is 14 amino acids long. Germline V gene lookup returns CDR1 SGHNT and CDR2 YENEEA. CDR3: CASSLDLYTGELFF. The CDR3 nucleotides are TGTGCCAGCAGCTTAGATCTTTACACCGGGGAGCTGTTTTTT.